The 22 T cell receptor beta chains below come from one sample, sequenced in a study of cytomegalovirus exposure and HLA in healthy donors. PCR used 60 Vbeta primers and 13 Jbeta primers. TCRdb's table, derived via immunoSEQ multiplex PCR, lists solely in-frame clones and lacks some. This table holds about 110,000 clones, 82% found once. Sequenced input: PBMCs. Source of these receptors: a man aged 50-60 years in good health and CMV-seronegative.

The chain employs TRBV5-1 and TRBJ2-7, with D maybe TRBD2 (6 bases). Trimming left V 4 bases short and J 0 bases short, with 17 bases between. From germline, CDR1 is SGHRS and CDR2 YFSETQ. The CDR3 covers 16 residues. CDR3 bases: TGCGCCAGCAGCCCATACTGGAGGGACGGCTCCTACGAGCAGTACTTC. Translation: CASSPYWRDGSYEQYF.

This chain links TRBV4-1 with TRBJ1-3; a weak D match, TRBD1 (5 bases). The V gene lost 0 bases and the J gene lost 2 bases, with 14 bases spanning the gap. This CDR3 spans 17 amino acids. CDR1 MGHRA and CDR2 YSYEKL come from the germline V gene. CDR3 protein: CASSQDGSWGAGNTIYF. DNA for the CDR3: TGCGCCAGCAGCCAAGACGGGTCCTGGGGGGCTGGAAACACCATATATTTT.

This clone was observed a single time. This chain links TRBV19 with TRBJ2-3; 8 bases map to TRBD1. V trimming: 10 bases; J trimming: 6 bases; junction bases outside the gene matches: 12. Germline V gene lookup returns CDR1 LNHDA and CDR2 SQIVND (reference sequence). This CDR3 is built from 14 residues. Here the CDR3 DNA reads TGTGCCACGCGCCGGGACAGGAGGGCTGATACGCAGTATTTT. Amino acids: CATRRDRRADTQYF.

The rearrangement links TRBV7-2 to TRBJ1-1; no definite D call. The germline CDR1 and CDR2 sequences are SGHTA and FQGNSA. V lost 1 base, J lost 1 base, and 10 bases lay in between. CDR3 length: 15 residues. CDR3 nucleotide sequence: TGTGCCAGCAGCTTAGGGTCTGGGCAGAACACTGAAGCTTTCTTT. Encoded protein: CASSLGSGQNTEAFF.

The CDR3 region has the DNA TGTGCCAGCAGCTTAGGACAGGGAGAAAACACCATATATTTT. It is translated as CASSLGQGENTIYF. The chain has TRBV28 and TRBJ1-3, with 8 bases identical to TRBD1. V was pared by 6 bases and J by 6 bases, with 7 bases of the junction left unmatched. CDR3 length equals 14 residues. The germline V gene has CDR1 MDHEN and CDR2 SYDVKM.

V gene TRBV19 combines with J gene TRBJ1-2, with D possibly being TRBD1 (6 bases). The CDR3 has 15 amino acids. Trimming shortened V by 1 base and J by 2 bases, and 11 bases separated the two germline ends. CDR1 and CDR2 from the germline V gene are LNHDA and SQIVND (reference sequence). This CDR3 reads CASSIGRGANYGYTF. The DNA of the CDR3 is TGTGCCAGTAGTATAGGTCGGGGGGCGAACTATGGCTACACCTTC.

The chain couples TRBV5-8 to TRBJ2-1; tentatively, D is TRBD1 (6 bases). The ends were cut back, 5 bases at V and 3 bases at J, with 12 bases in the middle. This CDR3 contains 14 residues. The germline V gene has CDR1 SGHTS and CDR2 YDEGEE. The CDR3 loop is CASRGRQDYNEQFF. The CDR3 DNA reads as TGTGCCAGCAGAGGAAGACAGGACTACAATGAGCAGTTCTTC.

In this sample, this clone turned up once. The J gene is TRBJ1-4, the V gene TRBV29-1; D ambiguous. V was cut by 1 base and J by 8 bases, with 23 bases left in between. The CDR3 is 17 amino acids. Germline CDR1 SQVTM, CDR2 ANQGSEA. The CDR3 bases are TGCAGCGTTGAAGCTGTTTCGGCAGGCCAAGTGTACGAAAAACTGTTTTTT. Encoded protein: CSVEAVSAGQVYEKLFF.

The chain employs TRBV7-8 and TRBJ2-7, with TRBD1 as a possible D gene (6 bases). V lost 5 bases and J lost 9, with 11 bases in between. The CDR3 has 11 amino acids. From germline, CDR1 is SGHVS and CDR2 FQNEAQ. CDR3 in amino acids: CASSAGQLQYF. Here the CDR3 DNA reads TGTGCCAGCAGCGCCGGACAGCTGCAGTACTTC.

V and J are TRBV5-6 and TRBJ1-3; 7 bases are a match to TRBD1. Germline values: CDR1 SGHDT, CDR2 YYEEEE. The CDR3 sequence is 16 residues long. V shed 4 bases and J 4 bases; nucleotides not matched to a gene: 11. CDR3 loop: CASSRGRGTQGNTIYF. In nucleotides, the CDR3 is TGTGCCAGCAGCCGGGGCAGGGGGACACAAGGAAACACCATATATTTT.

In regard to this clone: A junction end diverges from the germline sequence, so it may reflect a read error. The chain links TRBV6-1 to TRBJ1-6, with TRBD1 as a possible D gene (5 bases). The germline V gene has CDR1 MNHNS and CDR2 SASEGT. This CDR3 is 17 amino acids long. CDR3 bases: TGTGCCAGCAGCGAAGTCGGGGGGAGCTCCTATAATTCACCCCTCCACTTT. Protein sequence: CASSEVGGSSYNSPLHF.

As concerns this clone: One end of the junction does not line up with germline, which may come from a read error. The CDR3 spells CARPRDSQYYGYTF. For the CDR3, the DNA is TGTGCCAGACCACGGGACAGCCAATACTATGGCTACACTTTC. The chain is built from TRBV10-3 and TRBJ1-2; TRBD1 agrees at 7 bases. CDR1 and CDR2 (germline): ENHRY, SYGVKD. This CDR3 spans 14 amino acids.

CDR3 in amino acids: CASSLAGVLRGNTIYF. The CDR3, as DNA: TGCGCCAGCAGCTTGGCCGGAGTTCTTAGGGGGAACACCATATATTTT. This chain uses TRBV5-1 with TRBJ1-3; a possible D gene is TRBD1 (6 bases). The CDR3 runs to 16 residues. V lost 0 bases and J lost 7, with 17 bases in between. Per germline, CDR1 SGHRS and CDR2 YFSETQ.

The chain uses TRBV10-3 and TRBJ1-1, with TRBD1 matching over 8 bases. The CDR3 length is 14 residues. Germline CDR1 is ENHRY and CDR2 is SYGVKD. V trimming: 6 bases; J trimming: 3 bases; junction bases outside the gene matches: 6. The CDR3 DNA follows: TGTGCCATCAGAGAGACAGGGGAGGACACTGAAGCTTTCTTT. It specifies CAIRETGEDTEAFF.

In its sample, this clone was seen a few times. Its ends do not fully match the called genes, so a read error is possible. V is TRBV5-1 and J is TRBJ2-5; D is possibly TRBD2 (5 bases). Germline CDR1 is SGHRS and CDR2 is YFSETQ. The CDR3 sequence is 13 residues long. CDR3 nucleotides: TGCGCCAGCAGCTTTACCGTGGGAGAGCCCCAGTACTTC. It specifies CASSFTVGEPQYF.

The table lists this clone with a few counts. CDR3 bases: TGCGCCAGCAGAGGGACAGGGGTAACCGAAGCTTTCTTT. It codes for CASRGTGVTEAFF. The chain has TRBV4-1 and TRBJ1-1, with 10 bases identical to TRBD1. J gave up 8 bases and V 6 bases, and 6 bases lay outside the gene matches. The CDR3 runs 13 residues. CDR1 MGHRA and CDR2 YSYEKL come from the germline V gene.

The chain carries TRBV7-3 and TRBJ1-1; the D is unclear. CDR1 and CDR2 (germline): SGHTA, FQGTGA. The CDR3 totals 13 residues. Trimming pared 3 bases from V and 5 bases from J, leaving 10 bases between. The CDR3 sequence: CASSFGGRTEAFF. In nucleotides, the CDR3 is TGTGCCAGCAGCTTTGGTGGGAGGACTGAAGCTTTCTTT. The variable domain in full, completed from reference TRBV7-3 and TRBJ1-1, reads GAGVSQTPSNKVTEKGKYVELRCDPISGHTALYWYRQSLGQGPEFLIYFQGTGAADDSGLPNDRFFAVRPEGSVSTLKIQRTERGDSAVYLCASSFGGRTEAFFGQGTRLTVV.

The rearrangement links TRBV7-9 to TRBJ1-2, with no clear D. The CDR3 runs to 15 residues. V lost 4 bases and J lost 0, with 12 bases in between. The germline CDR1 and CDR2 sequences are SEHNR and FQNEAQ (reference sequence). CDR3 coding DNA: TGTGCCAGCAGCTCCGCAGTACAGACTAACTATGGCTACACCTTC. Residues: CASSSAVQTNYGYTF.

The genes are TRBV28 and TRBJ1-4; 8 nucleotides agree with TRBD1. Germline values: CDR1 MDHEN, CDR2 SYDVKM. J was trimmed by 4 bases and V by 6 bases; bases with no gene match: 4. The CDR3 is made up of 14 amino acids. This CDR3 reads CASRQTGDNEKLFF. CDR3 bases: TGTGCCAGCAGGCAGACAGGGGATAATGAAAAACTGTTTTTT. Full variable domain (remainder filled in from reference TRBV28 and TRBJ1-4): DVKVTQSSRYLVKRTGEKVFLECVQDMDHENMFWYRQDPGLGLRLIYFSYDVKMKEKGDIPEGYSVSREKKERFSLILESASTNQTSMYLCASRQTGDNEKLFFGSGTQLSVL.

Worth noting for this clone: Other DNA variants within this sample encode the same CDR3. J is TRBJ1-2 and V is TRBV28; TRBD1 is a possible D gene (5 bases). Germline assignment: CDR1 MDHEN and CDR2 SYDVKM. The V end was cut by 5 bases, the J end by 8 bases, with 18 bases between. The CDR3 has 14 amino acids. For the CDR3, the DNA is TGTGCCAGCAGTGGCCGGGACTCCCCTCGGGGCTACACCTTC. Its protein is CASSGRDSPRGYTF.

V usage is TRBV25-1 and J usage is TRBJ1-2, with D perhaps matching TRBD1 (6 bases). Germline V gives CDR1 MGHDK, CDR2 SYGVNS. The CDR3 runs 14 residues. Deletions cut 4 bases from V and 7 bases from J, with 16 bases between. In DNA form, the CDR3 reads TGTGCCAGCAGTGGGCGGGGGGGCTCCAGTGGCTACACCTTC. Translated, it gives CASSGRGGSSGYTF.

The chain has TRBV27 and TRBJ2-3, with D possibly matching TRBD1 (5 bases). The V gene lost 7 bases and the J gene lost 2 bases, with 10 bases spanning the gap. Germline loops: CDR1 MNHEY, CDR2 SMNVEV (reference sequence). CDR3 length equals 13 residues. CDR3 DNA sequence: TGTGCCAGCAATCCAGGGAACACAGATACGCAGTATTTT. Protein product: CASNPGNTDTQYF.